This TCR beta chain was sequenced for a study of shared clonotypes between healthy human individuals. Study-level points and caveats: A limitation of the genetic and exposure-history diversity represented arose from few donors.

Concerning this clone: Its antigen is unknown.

All participating donors were Caucasian adults from Nashville, Tennessee. On sorted subsets, replicate PCRs used roughly 220 ng DNA, or 27,000 or so T cell genomes. Assay: immunoSEQ multiplex PCR; the TCRdb copy retains only in-frame clones and omits some. Of approximately 2.3 million clones in the sample, 90% to 95% were seen once. CDR3 size: 13 residues. Germline CDR1 and CDR2: SQVTM and ANQGSEA. The germline V and J ends were trimmed by 1 base and 4 bases, with 11 bases remaining between them. The sequence was obtained from a young man in good health. Some clones in this sample may be carry-over from other donors' samples. Sequencing was performed on naive CD4+ T cells from PBMCs. The sample's subset: CD45RA+ positively selected. The chain combines TRBV29-1 with TRBJ2-7; unclear D gene. The DNA of the CDR3 is TGCAGCGTTGAAGGGCAGCTCCGGTACGAGCAGTACTTC. Its translation is CSVEGQLRYEQYF.